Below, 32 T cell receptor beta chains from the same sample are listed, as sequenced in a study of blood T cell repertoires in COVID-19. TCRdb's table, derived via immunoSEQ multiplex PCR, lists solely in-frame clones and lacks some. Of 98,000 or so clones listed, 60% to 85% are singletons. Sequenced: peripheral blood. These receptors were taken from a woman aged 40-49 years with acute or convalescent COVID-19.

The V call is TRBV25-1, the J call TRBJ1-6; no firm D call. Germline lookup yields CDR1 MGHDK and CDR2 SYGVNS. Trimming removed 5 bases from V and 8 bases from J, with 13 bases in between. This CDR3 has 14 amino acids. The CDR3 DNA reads TGTGCCAGCAGTCAAATTATCGGGGATTCACCCCTCCACTTT. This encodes CASSQIIGDSPLHF.

CDR3 nucleotide sequence: TGTGCCAGCAGTTCAGGGAACACCGGGGAGCTGTTTTTT. Translating it yields CASSSGNTGELFF. This chain joins TRBV28 and TRBJ2-2; D remains unclear. V lost 4 bases to trimming and J lost 1 base, with 4 bases between them. The germline gives CDR1 MDHEN, CDR2 SYDVKM. The CDR3 contains 13 residues. The variable domain in full, completed from reference TRBV28 and TRBJ2-2, reads DVKVTQSSRYLVKRTGEKVFLECVQDMDHENMFWYRQDPGLGLRLIYFSYDVKMKEKGDIPEGYSVSREKKERFSLILESASTNQTSMYLCASSSGNTGELFFGEGSRLTVL.

Here the CDR3 DNA reads TGTGCCAGCAGCATCAGCGAAGAGACCCAGTACTTC. Translating it yields CASSISEETQYF. V usage is TRBV9 and J usage is TRBJ2-5, with unresolved D. The CDR3 sequence is 12 residues long. V was cut by 4 bases and J by 3 bases, with 7 bases left in between. In germline, CDR1 is SGDLS, CDR2 YYNGEE.

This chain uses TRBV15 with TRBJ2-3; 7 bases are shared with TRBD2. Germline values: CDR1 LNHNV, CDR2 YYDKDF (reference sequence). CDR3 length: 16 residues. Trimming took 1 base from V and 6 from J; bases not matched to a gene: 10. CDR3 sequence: CATSRGDSGRADTQYF. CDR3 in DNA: TGTGCCACCAGCAGAGGCGATTCAGGGAGGGCGGATACGCAGTATTTT.

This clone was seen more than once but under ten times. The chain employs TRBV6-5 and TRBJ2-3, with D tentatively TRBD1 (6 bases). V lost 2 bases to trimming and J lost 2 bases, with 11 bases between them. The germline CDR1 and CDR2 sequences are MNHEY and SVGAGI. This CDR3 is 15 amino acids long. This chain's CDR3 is CASSYRNRATDTQYF. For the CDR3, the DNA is TGTGCCAGCAGTTACAGGAACAGGGCCACAGATACGCAGTATTTT.

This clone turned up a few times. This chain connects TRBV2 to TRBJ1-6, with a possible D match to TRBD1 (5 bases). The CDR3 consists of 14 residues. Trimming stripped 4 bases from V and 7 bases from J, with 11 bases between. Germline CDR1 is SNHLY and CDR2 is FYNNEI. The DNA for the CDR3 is TGTGCCAGCAGTGTTGGGACTGCAAATTCACCCCTCCACTTT. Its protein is CASSVGTANSPLHF.

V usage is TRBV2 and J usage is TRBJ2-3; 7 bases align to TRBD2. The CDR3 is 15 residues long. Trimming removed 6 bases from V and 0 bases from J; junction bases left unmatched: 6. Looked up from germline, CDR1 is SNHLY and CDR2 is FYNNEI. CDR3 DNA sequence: TGTGCCAGCAGCATAGGGCGGGGGAGCACAGATACGCAGTATTTT. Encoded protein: CASSIGRGSTDTQYF.

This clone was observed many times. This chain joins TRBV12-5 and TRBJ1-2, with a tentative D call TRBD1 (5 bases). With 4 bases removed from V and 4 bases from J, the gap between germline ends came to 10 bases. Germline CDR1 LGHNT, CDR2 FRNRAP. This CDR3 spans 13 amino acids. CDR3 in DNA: TGTGCTAGTGGTTCCGACAGTACCTATGGCTACACCTTC. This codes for CASGSDSTYGYTF.

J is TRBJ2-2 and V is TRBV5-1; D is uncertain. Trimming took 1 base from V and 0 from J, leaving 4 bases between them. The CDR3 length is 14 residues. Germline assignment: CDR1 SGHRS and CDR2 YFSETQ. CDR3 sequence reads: CASSLRANTGELFF. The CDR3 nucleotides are TGCGCCAGCAGCTTGAGAGCGAACACCGGGGAGCTGTTTTTT.

The chain's CDR3 is CASSLWQGRYGYTF. CDR3 DNA sequence: TGTGCCAGCAGCTTATGGCAGGGTCGCTATGGCTACACCTTC. V usage is TRBV11-2 and J usage is TRBJ1-2; TRBD1 is a possible D gene (5 bases). The V gene's germline CDR1 is SGHAT and CDR2 FQNNGV. This CDR3 has 14 residues. Trimming took off 2 bases at V and 4 bases at J, with 11 bases between the two ends. The full variable domain, its missing parts supplied by reference TRBV11-2 and TRBJ1-2, is EAGVAQSPRYKIIEKRQSVAFWCNPISGHATLYWYQQILGQGPKLLIQFQNNGVVDDSQLPKDRFSAERLKGVDSTLKIQPAKLEDSAVYLCASSLWQGRYGYTFGSGTRLTVV.

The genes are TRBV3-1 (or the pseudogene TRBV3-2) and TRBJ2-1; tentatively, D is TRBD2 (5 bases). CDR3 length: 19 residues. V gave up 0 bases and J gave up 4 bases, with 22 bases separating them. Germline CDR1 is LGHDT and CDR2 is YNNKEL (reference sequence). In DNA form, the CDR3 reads TGTGCCAGCAGCCAAGAGGTAGGACTTCATGAATTGCTGTACAATGAGCAGTTCTTC. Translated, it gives CASSQEVGLHELLYNEQFF.

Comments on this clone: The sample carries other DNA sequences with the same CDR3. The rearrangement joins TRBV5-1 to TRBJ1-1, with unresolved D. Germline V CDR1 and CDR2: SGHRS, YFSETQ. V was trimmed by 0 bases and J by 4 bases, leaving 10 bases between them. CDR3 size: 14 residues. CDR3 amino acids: CASSLEFSGTEAFF. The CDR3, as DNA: TGCGCCAGCAGCTTGGAGTTCAGCGGCACTGAAGCTTTCTTT.

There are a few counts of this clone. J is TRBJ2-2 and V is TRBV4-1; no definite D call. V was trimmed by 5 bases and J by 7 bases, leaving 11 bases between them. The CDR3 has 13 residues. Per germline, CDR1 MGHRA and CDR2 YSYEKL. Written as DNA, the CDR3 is TGCGCCAGCAGCTTCCGGGTTAACGGGGAGCTGTTTTTT. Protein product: CASSFRVNGELFF.

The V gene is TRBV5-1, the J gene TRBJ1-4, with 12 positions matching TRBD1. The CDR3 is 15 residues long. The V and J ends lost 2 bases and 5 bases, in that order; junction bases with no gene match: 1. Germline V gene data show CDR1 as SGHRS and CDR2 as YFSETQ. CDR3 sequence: CASSFGTGGNEKLFF. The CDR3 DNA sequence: TGCGCCAGCAGCTTTGGGACAGGGGGCAATGAAAAACTGTTTTTT.

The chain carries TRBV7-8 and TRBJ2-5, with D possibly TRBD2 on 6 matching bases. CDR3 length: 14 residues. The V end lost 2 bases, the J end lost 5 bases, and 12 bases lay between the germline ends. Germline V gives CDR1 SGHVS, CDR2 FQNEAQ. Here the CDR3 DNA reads TGTGCCAGCAGCTTATCGCAAGGGAGGGAGACCCAGTACTTC. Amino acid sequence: CASSLSQGRETQYF.

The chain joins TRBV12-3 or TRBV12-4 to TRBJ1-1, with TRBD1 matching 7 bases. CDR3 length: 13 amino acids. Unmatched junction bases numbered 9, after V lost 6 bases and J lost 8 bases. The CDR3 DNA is TGTGCCAGCAGCTTCGGGACAGCATCAGAAGCTTTCTTT. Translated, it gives CASSFGTASEAFF.

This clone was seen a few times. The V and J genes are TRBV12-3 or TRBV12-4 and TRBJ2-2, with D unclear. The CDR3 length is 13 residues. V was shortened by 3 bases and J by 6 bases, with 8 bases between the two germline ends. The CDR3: CASSFGVSGELFF. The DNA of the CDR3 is TGTGCCAGCAGTTTTGGAGTGTCCGGGGAGCTGTTTTTT.

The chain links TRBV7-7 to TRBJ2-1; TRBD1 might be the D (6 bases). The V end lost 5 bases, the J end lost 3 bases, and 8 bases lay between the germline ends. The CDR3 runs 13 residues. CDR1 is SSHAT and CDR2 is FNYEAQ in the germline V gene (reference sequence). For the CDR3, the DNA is TGTGCCAGCAGCCCACAGGGCTACAATGAGCAGTTCTTC. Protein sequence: CASSPQGYNEQFF.

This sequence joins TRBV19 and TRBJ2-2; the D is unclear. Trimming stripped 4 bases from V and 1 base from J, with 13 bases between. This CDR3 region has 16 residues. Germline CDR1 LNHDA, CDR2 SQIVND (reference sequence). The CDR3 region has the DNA TGTGCCAGTAGTACACGGAGACTCTTGAACACCGGGGAGCTGTTTTTT. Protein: CASSTRRLLNTGELFF.

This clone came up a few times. CDR3 nucleotide sequence: TGTGCCAGCAGCCAAGGTGGACAGGGGCCCACACTAAACACCGGGGAGCTGTTTTTT. This gives the protein CASSQGGQGPTLNTGELFF. The J gene is TRBJ2-2, the V gene TRBV4-2, with TRBD1 matching 9 bases. Germline V gives CDR1 LGHNA, CDR2 YNFKEQ. This CDR3 is 19 amino acids long. Losses at the gene ends were 1 base for V and 2 bases for J; bases not matched to a gene: 11.

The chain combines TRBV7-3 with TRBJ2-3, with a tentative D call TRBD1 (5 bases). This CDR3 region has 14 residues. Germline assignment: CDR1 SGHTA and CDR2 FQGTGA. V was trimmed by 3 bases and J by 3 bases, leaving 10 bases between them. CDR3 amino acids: CASSLRQGTDTQYF. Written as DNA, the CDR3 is TGTGCCAGCAGCTTGCGCCAGGGAACAGATACGCAGTATTTT.

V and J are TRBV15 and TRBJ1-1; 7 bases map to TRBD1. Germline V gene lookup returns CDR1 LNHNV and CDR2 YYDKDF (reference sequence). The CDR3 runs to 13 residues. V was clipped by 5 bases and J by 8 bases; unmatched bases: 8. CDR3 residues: CATSGQGVTEAFF. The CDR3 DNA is TGTGCCACCAGCGGGCAGGGGGTAACAGAAGCTTTCTTT. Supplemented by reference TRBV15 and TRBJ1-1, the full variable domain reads DAMVIQNPRYQVTQFGKPVTLSCSQTLNHNVMYWYQQKSSQAPKLLFHYYDKDFNNEADTPDNFQSRRPNTSFCFLDIRSPGLGDTAMYLCATSGQGVTEAFFGQGTRLTVV.

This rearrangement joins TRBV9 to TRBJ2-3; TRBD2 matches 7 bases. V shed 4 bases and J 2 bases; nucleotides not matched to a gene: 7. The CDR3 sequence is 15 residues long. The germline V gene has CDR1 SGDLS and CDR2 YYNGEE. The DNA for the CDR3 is TGTGCCAGCAGCCCCCGGGGACTACTCACAGATACGCAGTATTTT. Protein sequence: CASSPRGLLTDTQYF.

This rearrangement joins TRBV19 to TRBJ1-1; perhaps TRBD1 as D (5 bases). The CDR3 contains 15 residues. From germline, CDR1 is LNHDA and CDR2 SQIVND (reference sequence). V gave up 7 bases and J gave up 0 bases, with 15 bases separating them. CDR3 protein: CASTPWQGMNTEAFF. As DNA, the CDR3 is TGTGCCAGTACCCCGTGGCAGGGTATGAACACTGAAGCTTTCTTT.

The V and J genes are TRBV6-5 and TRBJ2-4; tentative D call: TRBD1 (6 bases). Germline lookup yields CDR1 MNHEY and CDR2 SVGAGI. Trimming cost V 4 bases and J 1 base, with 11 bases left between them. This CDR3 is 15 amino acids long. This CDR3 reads CASSSPTGAKNIQYF. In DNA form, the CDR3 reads TGTGCCAGCAGTTCCCCTACAGGGGCCAAAAACATTCAGTACTTC.

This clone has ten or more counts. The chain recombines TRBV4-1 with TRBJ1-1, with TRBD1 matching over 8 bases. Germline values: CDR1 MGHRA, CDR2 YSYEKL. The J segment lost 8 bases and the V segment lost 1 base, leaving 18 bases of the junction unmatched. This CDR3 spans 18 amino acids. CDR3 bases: TGCGCCAGCAGCCAAGTTTTTTTTAAGGGCAGGGGGCTAGAAGAAGCTTTCTTT. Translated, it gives CASSQVFFKGRGLEEAFF.

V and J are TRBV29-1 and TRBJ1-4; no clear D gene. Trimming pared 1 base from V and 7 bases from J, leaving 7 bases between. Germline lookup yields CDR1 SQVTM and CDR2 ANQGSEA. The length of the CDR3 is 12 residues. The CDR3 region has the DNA TGCAGCGTTGAAGGCTTGAGTGAAAAACTGTTTTTT. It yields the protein CSVEGLSEKLFF. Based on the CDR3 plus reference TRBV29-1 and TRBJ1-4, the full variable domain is SAVISQKPSRDICQRGTSLTIQCQVDSQVTMMFWYRQQPGQSLTLIATANQGSEATYESGFVIDKFPISRPNLTFSTLTVSNMSPEDSSIYLCSVEGLSEKLFFGSGTQLSVL.

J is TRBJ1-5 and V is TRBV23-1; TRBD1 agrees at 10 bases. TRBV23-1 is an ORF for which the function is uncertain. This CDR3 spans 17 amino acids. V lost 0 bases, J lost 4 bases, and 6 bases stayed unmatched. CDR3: CASSQSPGTGENQPQHF. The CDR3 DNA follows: TGCGCCAGCAGTCAATCGCCAGGGACAGGGGAAAATCAGCCCCAGCATTTT.

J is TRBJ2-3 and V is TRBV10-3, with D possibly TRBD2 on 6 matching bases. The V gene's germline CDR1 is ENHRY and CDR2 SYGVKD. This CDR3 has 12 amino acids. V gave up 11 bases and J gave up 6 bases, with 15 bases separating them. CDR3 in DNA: TGTGCCTCCAGCTCAGGGAGGGATACGCAGTATTTT. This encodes CASSSGRDTQYF.

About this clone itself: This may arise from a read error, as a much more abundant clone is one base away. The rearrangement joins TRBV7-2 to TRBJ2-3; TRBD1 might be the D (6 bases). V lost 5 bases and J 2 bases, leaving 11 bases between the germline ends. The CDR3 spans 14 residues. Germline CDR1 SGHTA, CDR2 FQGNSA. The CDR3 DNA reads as TGTGCCAGCAGCCAACGACAGGCCACAGATACGCAGTATTTT. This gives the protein CASSQRQATDTQYF.

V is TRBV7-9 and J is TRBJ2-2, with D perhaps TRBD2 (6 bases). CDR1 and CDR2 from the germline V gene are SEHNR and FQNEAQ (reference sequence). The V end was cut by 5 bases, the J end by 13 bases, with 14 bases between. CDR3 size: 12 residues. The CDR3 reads CASSPVQGGLFF. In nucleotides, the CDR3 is TGTGCCAGCAGCCCCGTTCAGGGAGGGCTGTTTTTT. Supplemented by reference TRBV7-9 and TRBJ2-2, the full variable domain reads DTGVSQNPRHKITKRGQNVTFRCDPISEHNRLYWYRQTLGQGPEFLTYFQNEAQLEKSRLLSDRFSAERPKGSFSTLEIQRTEQGDSAMYLCASSPVQGGLFFGEGSRLTVL.

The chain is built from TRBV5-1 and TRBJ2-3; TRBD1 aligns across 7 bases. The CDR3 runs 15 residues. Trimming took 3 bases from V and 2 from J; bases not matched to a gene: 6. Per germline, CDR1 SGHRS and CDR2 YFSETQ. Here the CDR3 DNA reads TGCGCCAGCAGCTCAGGACAGGCTTCCACAGATACGCAGTATTTT. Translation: CASSSGQASTDTQYF.